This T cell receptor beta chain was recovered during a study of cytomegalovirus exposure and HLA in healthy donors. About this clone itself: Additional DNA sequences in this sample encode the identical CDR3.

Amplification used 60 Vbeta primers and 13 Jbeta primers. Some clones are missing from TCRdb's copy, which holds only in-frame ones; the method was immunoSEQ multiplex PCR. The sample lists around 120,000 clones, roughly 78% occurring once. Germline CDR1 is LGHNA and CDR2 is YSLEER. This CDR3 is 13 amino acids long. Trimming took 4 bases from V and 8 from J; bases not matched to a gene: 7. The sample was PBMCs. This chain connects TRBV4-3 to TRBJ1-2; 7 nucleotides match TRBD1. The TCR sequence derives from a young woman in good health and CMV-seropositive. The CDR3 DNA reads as TGCGCCAGCAGCCCCTCGACAGGGTTCGGCTACACCTTC. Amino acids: CASSPSTGFGYTF.